Listed below are T cell receptor beta chains from one sample, sequenced in a study of T cell repertoires in cytomegalovirus infection. No antigen has been identified for these receptors. TCRdb re-called the reads with MiXCR, one entry per CDR3 protein. This table holds 200,000 or so distinct CDR3 sequences, roughly two fifths found once. The sample was CD8+ T cells from cultured PBMCs, taken from culture after CMV antigen stimulation. The receptors here all came from a human donor in good health (CMV status not recorded). Some clones in this sample may be carry-over from other donors' samples. CDR3s include the opening cysteine and the closing phenylalanine or tryptophan. A D gene is named only where the DNA matches it firmly. Clone size appears in some rows only: once, few, many, or a class for an expanded clone.

V	J	size	D	DNA	CDR3
TRBV28	TRBJ2-1	few	-	TGTGCCAGCAGTTTAGGAGGGACAGCTTACAATGAGCAGTTCTTC	CASSLGGTAYNEQFF
TRBV12-3/TRBV12-4	TRBJ1-2	few	-	TGTGCCAGCAGCCCCCGTCGGGGCAGGGGCCCTAATGGCTACACCTTC	CASSPRRGRGPNGYTF
TRBV6-1	TRBJ2-2	few	-	TGTGCCAGCACCCGGGACGGAAACACCGGGGAGCTGTTTTTT	CASTRDGNTGELFF
TRBV12-3/TRBV12-4	TRBJ2-3	few	TRBD2	TGTGCCAGCAGTTTAGGCGGGGGGGGCCCAGATACGCAGTATTTT	CASSLGGGGPDTQYF
TRBV28	TRBJ2-2	few	-	TGTGCCAGCAGTTTTAGTACCACCGGGGAGCTGTTTTTT	CASSFSTTGELFF
TRBV9	TRBJ2-3	-	-	TGTGCCAGCAGCGCGGGGACGGCTAGCACAGATACGCAGTATTTT	CASSAGTASTDTQYF
TRBV7-9	TRBJ1-4	-	TRBD1	TGTGCCAGCAGCGAGACAGGGCGACGGGAAAAACTGTTTTTT	CASSETGRREKLFF
TRBV7-8	TRBJ2-1	-	-	TGTGCCAGCAGCTTATCAATGCTAGCCTCATACAATGAGAAGTTCTTC	CASSLSMLASYNEKFF
TRBV4-1	TRBJ1-2	-	TRBD1	TGCGCCAGCAGCCAAGGGCTCGCAGACAGGGGTTACTATGGCTACACCTTC	CASSQGLADRGYYGYTF
TRBV10-3	TRBJ2-7	few	TRBD1	TGTGCCATCAGTGTACGGGACAGGGTATCCTACGAGCAGTACTTC	CAISVRDRVSYEQYF
TRBV19	TRBJ2-7	few	-	TGTGCCAGTAGCATTTCCCTCGACAGGTCCAACGAGCAGTACTTC	CASSISLDRSNEQYF
TRBV7-9	TRBJ2-7	few	-	TGTGCCAGCAGCTCAACTCAGGGGATCTACGAGCAGTACTTC	CASSSTQGIYEQYF
TRBV27	TRBJ1-6	few	-	TGTGCCAGCAGTCTGACAAGGGATTCACCCCTCCACTTT	CASSLTRDSPLHF
TRBV7-8	TRBJ2-2	few	-	TGTGCCAGCAGCACTAGACAAGCGAACACCGGGGAGCTGTTTTTT	CASSTRQANTGELFF
TRBV7-9	TRBJ2-3	-	TRBD2	TGTGCCAGCAGCAAAGTCAGCGGGAGGTCGGATACGCAGTATTTT	CASSKVSGRSDTQYF
TRBV7-8	TRBJ2-1	few	TRBD2	TGTGCCAGCAGCTCGGGACTAGCGGGAATCGACAATGAGCAGTTCTTC	CASSSGLAGIDNEQFF
TRBV12-3/TRBV12-4	TRBJ1-2	-	-	TGTGCCAGCAGCCAATTAGGTGGCCAGGGGCATAGCTACACCTTC	CASSQLGGQGHSYTF
TRBV9	TRBJ1-2	many	-	TGTGCCAGCAGCGTATTCGAGCGGATCCCTAACTATGGCTACACCTTC	CASSVFERIPNYGYTF
TRBV7-9	TRBJ2-5	many	TRBD1	TGTGCCAGCAGGATTACAGGGGGCGCAGAGACCCAGTACTTC	CASRITGGAETQYF
TRBV5-6	TRBJ2-2	-	-	TGTGCCAGCACCCTGGATCCCTCGAACACCGGGGTGCTGTTTTTT	CASTLDPSNTGVLFF
TRBV6-5	TRBJ1-6	-	TRBD1	TGTGCCAGCAGTTTCGTCGGACAGGGCGGGCCACCCCTCCACTTT	CASSFVGQGGPPLHF
TRBV29-1	TRBJ2-7	few	-	TGCAGCGTTTCAGGGATGCCCTACGAGCAGTACTTC	CSVSGMPYEQYF
TRBV2	TRBJ2-7	-	-	TGTGCCACTACCCTGCGCAACGAGCAGTACTTC	CATTLRNEQYF
TRBV27	TRBJ1-3	-	-	TGTGCCAGCAGTTTGTTTCAGGACTCTGGAAACACCATATATTTT	CASSLFQDSGNTIYF
TRBV27	TRBJ2-2	few	TRBD2	TGTGCCAGCAGTTGGACTAGCGGGGGAATCGGGGAGCTGTTTTTT	CASSWTSGGIGELFF
TRBV7-2	TRBJ2-1	few	-	TGTGCCAGCGGGCCGGACTACAATGAGCAGTTCTTC	CASGPDYNEQFF
TRBV12-3/TRBV12-4	TRBJ2-5	-	-	TGTGCCAGCAGCCGGGAAGGGGGGGAGACCCAGTACTTC	CASSREGGETQYF
TRBV7-9	TRBJ2-1	few	TRBD2	TGTGCCAGCAGCCCGGTCGGACTAGCGGGATACAATGAGCAGTTCTTC	CASSPVGLAGYNEQFF
TRBV29-1	TRBJ2-1	-	TRBD1	TGCAGCTCCTCGGACAGGGGTAATGAGCAGTTCTTC	CSSSDRGNEQFF
TRBV7-2	TRBJ2-3	-	TRBD1	TGTGCCAGCAACCTGGACAGGGCAACTAGCACAGATACGCAGTATTTT	CASNLDRATSTDTQYF
TRBV7-9	TRBJ1-1	-	-	TGTGCCAGCCGGGAGACCACTGAAGCTTTCTTT	CASRETTEAFF
TRBV2	TRBJ2-7	-	-	TGTGCCAGCAGTGAAGACGCCAGCACTTCCTACGAGCAGTACTTC	CASSEDASTSYEQYF
TRBV20-1	TRBJ2-7	few	-	TGCAGTGCTACGGTGGGACTCAGGGCGTGGGAGCAGTACTTC	CSATVGLRAWEQYF
TRBV5-1	TRBJ2-7	-	TRBD1	TGCGCCAGCAGCGACCCTGGGACAGGGAAATCCTACGAGCAGTACTTC	CASSDPGTGKSYEQYF
TRBV27	TRBJ1-1	few	-	TGTGCCAGCAGTTTTTCAGAAAACACTGAAGCTTTCTTT	CASSFSENTEAFF
TRBV10-3	TRBJ2-1	few	-	TGTGCCATCAGTGACCCGAGCGGTACTAACAATGAGCAGTTCTTC	CAISDPSGTNNEQFF
TRBV7-3	TRBJ1-2	-	TRBD1	TGTGCCAGCAGCTTAACACGAACAGGGGGCAATGGCTACACCTTC	CASSLTRTGGNGYTF
TRBV10-3	TRBJ1-1	-	-	TGTGCCATCAGTGGGACCGCTGGGGGGGCTTTCTTT	CAISGTAGGAFF
TRBV28	TRBJ2-5	-	-	TGTGCCAGCAGCTTCTTCTCGGAGACCCAGTACTTC	CASSFFSETQYF
TRBV6-1	TRBJ1-2	-	-	TGTGCCAGCGGGGCAGAAGGGAGGCTTAACTATGGCTACACCTTC	CASGAEGRLNYGYTF
TRBV6-2/TRBV6-3	TRBJ1-3	many	-	TGTGCCAGCCAACCGGGCCCCTGGCAATCTGGAAACACCATATATTTT	CASQPGPWQSGNTIYF
TRBV20-1	TRBJ1-5	-	-	TGCAGTGCTCGCGACAGAAACAATCAGCCCCAGCATTTT	CSARDRNNQPQHF
TRBV11-2	TRBJ1-1	few	-	TGTGCCAGCAGCTTCACGGGGGGCAGCCCGAACACTGAAGCTTTCTTT	CASSFTGGSPNTEAFF
TRBV6-5	TRBJ1-1	-	-	TGTGCCAGCAGTTACGGGAATGAGGGCAAAACTGAAGCTTTCTTT	CASSYGNEGKTEAFF